The 22 T cell receptor beta chains reported below all come from one sample, sequenced in a study of blood T cell repertoires in COVID-19. The protocol was immunoSEQ multiplex PCR, while the TCRdb copy is restricted to in-frame clones and leaves out a portion. Among over 200,000 clones, over 65% were seen once, and the ten largest hold about 3.5%. The sample was peripheral blood. The receptors originated from a woman older than 75 with acute or convalescent COVID-19.

The V call is TRBV6-5, the J call TRBJ1-6; 8 nucleotides match TRBD1. There are 14 residues in the CDR3. Germline CDR1 reads MNHEY; CDR2 reads SVGAGI. V lost 5 bases and J lost 7; bases outside the gene matches: 4. CDR3 region: CASSNGQGNSPLHF. DNA for the CDR3: TGTGCCAGCAGTAACGGACAGGGAAATTCACCCCTCCACTTT.

The chain couples TRBV10-3 to TRBJ1-2; perhaps TRBD1 as D (5 bases). Trimming removed 4 bases from V and 10 bases from J, with 19 bases in between. The germline V gene encodes CDR1 ENHRY and CDR2 SYGVKD. The CDR3 sequence is 14 residues long. The CDR3 coding sequence is TGTGCCATCAGTGCTAGCGACAGCCCCGTTGTCTACACCTTC. It specifies CAISASDSPVVYTF.

The chain employs TRBV5-1 and TRBJ1-1; TRBD1 matches at 8 bases. The junction had 5 bases not matched to a gene; V was cut back by 4 bases and J by 3 bases. The length of the CDR3 is 14 residues. Germline lookup yields CDR1 SGHRS and CDR2 YFSETQ. CDR3 nucleotides: TGCGCCAGCAGCACCGGACAGGGAGACACTGAAGCTTTCTTT. Its translation is CASSTGQGDTEAFF.

The chain is built from TRBV3-1 (or the pseudogene TRBV3-2) and TRBJ1-2; the match to TRBD1 covers 7 bases. V trimming: 1 base; J trimming: 4 bases; junction bases outside the gene matches: 9. The CDR3 is 16 amino acids. Germline loops: CDR1 LGHDT, CDR2 YNNKEL (reference sequence). The CDR3 loop reads CASSQGPGQVTYGYTF. The CDR3, as DNA: TGTGCCAGCAGCCAAGGCCCCGGACAGGTGACCTATGGCTACACCTTC.

The gene calls are TRBV3-1 (or the pseudogene TRBV3-2) and TRBJ1-4, with a weak D call TRBD1 (5 bases). With 5 bases removed from V and 7 bases from J, the gap between germline ends came to 11 bases. The germline V gene has CDR1 LGHDT and CDR2 YNNKEL (reference sequence). The CDR3 runs 13 residues. DNA for the CDR3: TGTGCCAGCAGCAATCGGCAGGGTGAAAAACTGTTTTTT. It translates to CASSNRQGEKLFF.

The J gene is TRBJ1-1, the V gene TRBV11-3; 10 bases are a match to TRBD1. Germline V lookup: CDR1 SGHNT, CDR2 YENEEA. This CDR3 has 19 amino acids. Trimming cost V 0 bases and J 5 bases; bases outside gene matches: 15. The CDR3 DNA reads as TGTGCCAGCAGCTTAGACTTCCCTGGGCGACAGGGGGCGCGTACTGAAGCTTTCTTT. Its translation: CASSLDFPGRQGARTEAFF. Full variable domain (outside the CDR3, taken from reference TRBV11-3 and TRBJ1-1): EAGVVQSPRYKIIEKKQPVAFWCNPISGHNTLYWYLQNLGQGPELLIRYENEEAVDDSQLPKDRFSAERLKGVDSTLKIQPAELGDSAVYLCASSLDFPGRQGARTEAFFGQGTRLTVV.

This clone was picked up one time. The chain has TRBV29-1 and TRBJ1-3; D gene unclear. This CDR3 comprises 13 residues. CDR1 and CDR2 from the germline V gene are SQVTM and ANQGSEA. Trimming removed 7 bases at V and 0 bases at J, with 10 bases between. The CDR3 nucleotides read TGCAGCGCCCGGAGTAACTCTGGAAACACCATATATTTT. Translation gives CSARSNSGNTIYF.

The chain recombines TRBV7-2 with TRBJ2-2, with D perhaps TRBD2 (7 bases). V lost 2 bases, J lost 4 bases, and 17 bases lay in between. This CDR3 region has 17 residues. Germline V CDR1 and CDR2: SGHTA, FQGNSA. The DNA for the CDR3 is TGTGCCAGCAGCTTATTGTTGGCGGGGGCCAGCACCGGGGAGCTGTTTTTT. Its translation: CASSLLLAGASTGELFF.

The genes are TRBV5-4 and TRBJ1-2; 8 bases line up with TRBD1. V dropped 4 bases and J dropped 8; count of bases not matched to a gene: 13. CDR1 and CDR2 (germline): SGHNT, YYREEE (reference sequence). CDR3 size: 15 residues. CDR3 amino acids: CASSPDRGTRGGYTF. As DNA, the CDR3 is TGTGCCAGCAGCCCCGACAGGGGCACACGTGGGGGCTACACCTTC. The full variable domain, completed using reference TRBV5-4 and TRBJ1-2, is ETGVTQSPTHLIKTRGQQVTLRCSSQSGHNTVSWYQQALGQGPQFIFQYYREEENGRGNFPPRFSGLQFPNYSSELNVNALELDDSALYLCASSPDRGTRGGYTFGSGTRLTVV.

V and J are TRBV5-1 and TRBJ2-7; 8 bases are shared with TRBD1. CDR3 length: 15 amino acids. CDR1 and CDR2 from the germline V gene are SGHRS and YFSETQ. Unmatched junction bases numbered 7, after V lost 1 base and J lost 4 bases. In DNA form, the CDR3 reads TGCGCCAGCAGCTTGCATGGGACAGGAGAATACGAGCAGTACTTC. Its translation is CASSLHGTGEYEQYF.

V is TRBV28 and J is TRBJ1-2; D unclear. CDR1 MDHEN and CDR2 SYDVKM come from the germline V gene. Trimming removed 4 bases at V and 7 bases at J, with 7 bases between. This CDR3 has 11 residues. The CDR3 nucleotides read TGTGCCAGCAGTTCCAATCCTGGCTACACCTTC. Translating gives CASSSNPGYTF.

The chain combines TRBV5-1 with TRBJ1-2, with a tentative D call TRBD1 (5 bases). Germline assignment: CDR1 SGHRS and CDR2 YFSETQ. The CDR3 extends over 14 amino acids. The V gene lost 5 bases and the J gene lost 8 bases, with 19 bases spanning the gap. The CDR3: CASSYDQGIGGYTF. The DNA of the CDR3 is TGCGCCAGCAGTTATGACCAGGGTATAGGGGGCTACACCTTC.

In its sample, this clone was seen a few times. The chain's CDR3 is CASSYSGLRETQYF. In DNA form, the CDR3 reads TGTGCCAGCAGTTATTCGGGACTTAGAGAGACCCAGTACTTC. The chain couples TRBV6-5 to TRBJ2-5, with D possibly TRBD2 on 6 matching bases. Germline V gene lookup returns CDR1 MNHEY and CDR2 SVGAGI. The V end lost 3 bases, the J end lost 4 bases, and 12 bases lay between the germline ends. The CDR3 is 14 residues long.

This chain joins TRBV27 and TRBJ1-1, with 9 nucleotides matching TRBD1. Germline V lookup: CDR1 MNHEY, CDR2 SMNVEV (reference sequence). The CDR3 contains 16 residues. Unmatched junction bases numbered 11, after V lost 3 bases and J lost 6 bases. The CDR3 here is CASSLAGQGFISEAFF. CDR3 bases: TGTGCCAGCAGTTTGGCGGGACAGGGATTTATTTCTGAAGCTTTCTTT.

The V call is TRBV18, the J call TRBJ2-1, with 9 bases lining up with TRBD1. The CDR3 is 15 amino acids. Germline-derived CDR1 and CDR2 are KGHSH and LQKENI. V gave up 4 bases and J gave up 5 bases; unmatched junction bases: 6. The DNA for the CDR3 is TGTGCCAGCTCACGCCCGGGACAGGGTAACAATGAGCAGTTCTTC. This gives the protein CASSRPGQGNNEQFF.

The V and J genes are TRBV11-1 and TRBJ1-2; 7 nucleotides agree with TRBD1. The CDR3 contains 13 residues. V shed 4 bases and J 5 bases; nucleotides not matched to a gene: 4. Germline V lookup: CDR1 SGHAT, CDR2 FQDESV (reference sequence). The CDR3 protein is CASSSQGEYGYTF. The CDR3 bases are TGTGCCAGCAGCTCCCAGGGGGAGTATGGCTACACCTTC.

This clone was counted a single time. The chain couples TRBV27 to TRBJ1-2; 7 nucleotides line up with TRBD1. CDR3 length: 14 amino acids. Germline V gene data show CDR1 as MNHEY and CDR2 as SMNVEV (reference sequence). J was trimmed by 6 bases and V by 5 bases; bases with no gene match: 9. This CDR3 is CASSHHRGGHGYTF. The CDR3 coding sequence is TGTGCCAGCAGTCATCACAGGGGTGGCCATGGCTACACCTTC.

This clone was counted a single time. The rearrangement joins TRBV6-2 or TRBV6-3 to TRBJ2-3, with TRBD2 matching over 15 bases. Germline V gene sequence: CDR1 MNHEY, CDR2 SVGEGT. With 5 bases clipped from V and 5 bases from J, the junction kept 5 bases outside the gene matches. The CDR3 is made up of 16 amino acids. CDR3 sequence: CASSQGLAGGQDTQYF. In nucleotides, the CDR3 is TGTGCCAGCAGTCAGGGACTAGCGGGGGGCCAAGATACGCAGTATTTT.

The genes are TRBV2 and TRBJ2-1; D remains unclear. The germline CDR1 and CDR2 sequences are SNHLY and FYNNEI. The CDR3 extends over 15 amino acids. V was trimmed by 5 bases and J by 0 bases, leaving 11 bases between them. The CDR3 is CASSLDTISYNEQFF. For the CDR3, the DNA is TGTGCCAGCAGTTTAGATACTATCTCCTACAATGAGCAGTTCTTC.

The rearrangement uses TRBV5-1 and TRBJ1-1; D is undetermined. The CDR3 consists of 15 residues. Germline-derived CDR1 and CDR2 are SGHRS and YFSETQ. V was pared by 4 bases and J by 2 bases, with 15 bases between. In DNA, the CDR3 is TGCGCCAGCAGCAGTCAGGAATTCATAAACACTGAAGCTTTCTTT. Residues: CASSSQEFINTEAFF.

This rearrangement joins TRBV10-1 to TRBJ2-1; 7 nucleotides agree with TRBD2. This CDR3 comprises 15 residues. The V gene's germline CDR1 is WNHNN and CDR2 SYGVQD (reference sequence). V trimming: 0 bases; J trimming: 6 bases; junction bases outside the gene matches: 5. CDR3 coding DNA: TGCGCCAGCAGTGAGTCCCCTAGCGGCCGCAATGAGCAGTTCTTC. As protein: CASSESPSGRNEQFF.

The chain carries TRBV6-6 and TRBJ1-1; possibly TRBD1 for D (5 bases). CDR1 and CDR2 from the germline V gene are MNHNY and SVGAGI (reference sequence). Deletions cut 2 bases from V and 6 bases from J, with 10 bases between. The CDR3 length is 13 residues. CDR3 region: CASSYPRQPEAFF. The CDR3 DNA is TGTGCCAGCAGTTACCCGAGACAGCCTGAAGCTTTCTTT.